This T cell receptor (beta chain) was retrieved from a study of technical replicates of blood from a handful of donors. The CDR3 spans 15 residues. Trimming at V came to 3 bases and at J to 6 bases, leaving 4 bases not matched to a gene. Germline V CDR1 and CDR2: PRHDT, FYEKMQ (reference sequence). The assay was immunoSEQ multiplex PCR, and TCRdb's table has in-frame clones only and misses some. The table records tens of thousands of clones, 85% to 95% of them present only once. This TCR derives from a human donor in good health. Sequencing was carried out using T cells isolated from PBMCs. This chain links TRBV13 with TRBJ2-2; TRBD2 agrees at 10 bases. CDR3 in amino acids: CASSFSAGGSGELFF. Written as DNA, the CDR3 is TGTGCCAGCAGCTTTTCAGCGGGAGGGTCCGGGGAGCTGTTTTTT.